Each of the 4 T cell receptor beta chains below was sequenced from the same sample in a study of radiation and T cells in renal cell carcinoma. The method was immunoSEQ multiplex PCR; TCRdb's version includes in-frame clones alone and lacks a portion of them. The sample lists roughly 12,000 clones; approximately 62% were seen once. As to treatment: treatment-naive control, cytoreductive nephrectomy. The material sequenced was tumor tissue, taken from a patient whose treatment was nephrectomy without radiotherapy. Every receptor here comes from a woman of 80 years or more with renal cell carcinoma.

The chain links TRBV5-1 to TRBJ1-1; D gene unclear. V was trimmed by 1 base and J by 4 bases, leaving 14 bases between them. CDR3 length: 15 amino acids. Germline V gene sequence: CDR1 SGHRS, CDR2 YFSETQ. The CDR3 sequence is CASSLTGSLGTEAFF. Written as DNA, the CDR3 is TGCGCCAGCAGCTTGACCGGGAGCTTGGGCACTGAAGCTTTCTTT.

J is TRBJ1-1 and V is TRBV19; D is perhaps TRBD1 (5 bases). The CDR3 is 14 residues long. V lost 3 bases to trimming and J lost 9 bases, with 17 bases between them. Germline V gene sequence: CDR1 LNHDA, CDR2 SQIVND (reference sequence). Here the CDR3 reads CASSISRAEAKAFF. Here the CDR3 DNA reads TGTGCCAGTAGTATTAGCAGGGCGGAGGCTAAAGCTTTCTTT.

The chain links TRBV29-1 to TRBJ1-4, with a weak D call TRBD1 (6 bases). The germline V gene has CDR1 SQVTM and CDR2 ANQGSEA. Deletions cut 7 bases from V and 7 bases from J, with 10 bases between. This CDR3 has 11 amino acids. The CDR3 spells CSAQGGEKLFF. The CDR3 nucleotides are TGCAGCGCACAGGGAGGTGAAAAACTGTTTTTT.

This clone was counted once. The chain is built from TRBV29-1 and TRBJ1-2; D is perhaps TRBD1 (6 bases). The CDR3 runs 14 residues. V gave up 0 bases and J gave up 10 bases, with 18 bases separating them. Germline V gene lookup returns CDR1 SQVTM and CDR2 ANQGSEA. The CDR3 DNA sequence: TGCAGCGTTGAAGATCTGGGCAGGGGTGTGGACTACACCTTC. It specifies CSVEDLGRGVDYTF.